This T cell receptor beta chain was observed in a study of monozygotic twins with inflammatory bowel disease. TCRdb reprocessed the 5' RACE reads and reports one entry per CDR3 protein, with no DNA. The sample is made up of about 300,000 distinct CDR3 sequences, and the top ten hold about 5% of it. This TCR was recovered from a human donor with ulcerative colitis or Crohn's disease, or a healthy co-twin of an affected twin (not recorded which). The material sequenced was blood.

The CDR3: CASSARAGGFYEQYF. V gene TRBV7-9 combines with J gene TRBJ2-7; TCRdb returns TRBD1, unconfirmable since there is no DNA. Germline V gene lookup returns CDR1 SEHNR and CDR2 FQNEAQ (reference sequence). The CDR3 is 15 amino acids.